The 2 T cell receptor beta chains below were found in one sample sequenced in a study of beta chain features in type 1 diabetes. Every isolated RNA sample was fully reverse transcribed, so sequencing captured expressed TCRB transcripts. Produced via immunoSEQ multiplex PCR; TCRdb's table is partial and in-frame only. The repertoire includes roughly 700,000 clones, around an eighth of them detected once, and about 0.02% sits in the top ten. General study points: Type 1 diabetes patients had TCRB CDR3s that were shorter (moderately but significantly so) in all four CD4+ subsets.

The antigens these receptors bind are not known. Specimen: naive CD4+ T cells from blood. Source of these receptors: a man between 18 and 35 years old with type 1 diabetes.

The rearrangement joins TRBV15 to TRBJ1-5; perhaps TRBD1 as D (5 bases). The CDR3 is made up of 19 amino acids. With 1 base removed from V and 0 bases from J, the gap between germline ends came to 19 bases. Germline assignment: CDR1 LNHNV and CDR2 YYDKDF (reference sequence). The CDR3 spells CATSRGGPPGTSSNQPQHF. The CDR3 region has the DNA TGTGCCACCAGCAGAGGTGGCCCACCCGGGACGTCTAGCAATCAGCCCCAGCATTTT.

This clone was seen a few times. The rearrangement uses TRBV5-6 and TRBJ1-2; 8 bases agree with TRBD1. Germline V lookup: CDR1 SGHDT, CDR2 YYEEEE. The CDR3 extends over 12 amino acids. V trimming: 4 bases; J trimming: 8 bases; junction bases outside the gene matches: 4. The DNA of the CDR3 is TGTGCCAGCAGCCTTTGGACAGGGGGCTACACCTTC. This gives the protein CASSLWTGGYTF. Complete variable domain (other parts from reference TRBV5-6 and TRBJ1-2): DAGVTQSPTHLIKTRGQQVTLRCSPKSGHDTVSWYQQALGQGPQFIFQYYEEEERQRGNFPDRFSGHQFPNYSSELNVNALLLGDSALYLCASSLWTGGYTFGSGTRLTVV.